The T cell receptor (beta chain) described here comes from a study of shared clonotypes between healthy human individuals. Looking at the study overall: Researchers assigned three CD4 naive, three CD4 memory, two CD8 naive and one CD8 memory plate to each donor.

Produced via immunoSEQ multiplex PCR; TCRdb's table is partial and in-frame only. The table records approximately 640,000 clones, around 72% of them present only once. Sequenced input: memory CD4+ T cells sorted from blood. Indicated subset: CD45RA-negative fraction. The receptor was derived from a woman in her thirties in good health.

Here the CDR3 DNA reads TGCGCCAGCAGCCAAGGCCCTAGGGGAGCGGGAGGGCAAGAGACCCAGTACTTC. It translates to CASSQGPRGAGGQETQYF. V is TRBV4-1 and J is TRBJ2-5, with TRBD2 matching over 10 bases. The V gene's germline CDR1 is MGHRA and CDR2 YSYEKL. CDR3 length: 18 amino acids. Germline trimming cut 1 base from V and 2 bases from J; bases unmatched to any gene: 10.